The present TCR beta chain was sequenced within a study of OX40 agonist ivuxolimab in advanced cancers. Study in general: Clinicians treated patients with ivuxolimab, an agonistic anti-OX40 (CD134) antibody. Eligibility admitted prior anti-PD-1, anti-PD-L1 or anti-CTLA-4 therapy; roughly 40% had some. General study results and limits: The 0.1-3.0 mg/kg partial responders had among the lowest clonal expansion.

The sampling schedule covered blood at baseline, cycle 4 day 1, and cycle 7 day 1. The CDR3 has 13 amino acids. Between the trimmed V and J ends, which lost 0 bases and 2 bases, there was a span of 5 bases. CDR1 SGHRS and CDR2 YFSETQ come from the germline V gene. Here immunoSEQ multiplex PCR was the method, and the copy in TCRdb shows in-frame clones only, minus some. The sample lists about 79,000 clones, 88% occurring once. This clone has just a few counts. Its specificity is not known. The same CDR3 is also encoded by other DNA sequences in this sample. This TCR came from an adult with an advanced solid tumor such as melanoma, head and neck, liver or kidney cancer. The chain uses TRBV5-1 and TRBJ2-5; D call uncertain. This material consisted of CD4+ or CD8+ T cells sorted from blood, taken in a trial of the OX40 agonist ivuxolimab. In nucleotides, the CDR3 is TGCGCCAGCAGCTTGGTTGGGCAAGAGACCCAGTACTTC. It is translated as CASSLVGQETQYF.